Listed below are T cell receptor beta chains from one sample, sequenced in a study of cytomegalovirus exposure and HLA in healthy donors. Profiling relied on immunoSEQ multiplex PCR, and the TCRdb table lists in-frame clones only, not all of them. The table shows over 200,000 clones, with about 81% occurring only once. The sample taken for sequencing was PBMCs. The receptors shown here come from a man aged 40-50 years in good health and CMV-seropositive. CDR3s include the opening cysteine and the closing phenylalanine or tryptophan. The order of the fields is D gene, J gene, V gene, clone size, CDR3 protein, CDR3 DNA. The D gene is left open where the match is weak. The size field is filled for only some rows; it gives once, few, many or a size class.

d_gene: NA; j_gene: TRBJ1-2; v_gene: TRBV5-4; abundance: few; CDR3aa: CASSLAGIRYTF; CDR3nt: TGTGCCAGCAGCTTAGCAGGGATCCGCTACACCTTC
d_gene: NA; j_gene: TRBJ2-7; v_gene: TRBV10-3; abundance: NA; CDR3aa: CAISALYEQYF; CDR3nt: TGTGCCATCAGTGCTTTGTACGAGCAGTACTTC
d_gene: NA; j_gene: TRBJ1-1; v_gene: TRBV11-3; abundance: NA; CDR3aa: CASSLVGRLNTEAFF; CDR3nt: TGTGCCAGCAGCTTAGTTGGCAGGTTGAACACTGAAGCTTTCTTT
d_gene: TRBD2; j_gene: TRBJ2-1; v_gene: TRBV9; abundance: NA; CDR3aa: CASSEVAGASEQFF; CDR3nt: TGTGCCAGCAGCGAGGTAGCGGGAGCAAGTGAGCAGTTCTTC
d_gene: TRBD1; j_gene: TRBJ1-1; v_gene: TRBV18; abundance: NA; CDR3aa: CASSRTGGRTEAFF; CDR3nt: TGTGCCAGCTCACGCACAGGGGGCCGGACTGAAGCTTTCTTT
d_gene: TRBD1; j_gene: TRBJ1-5; v_gene: TRBV11-3; abundance: NA; CDR3aa: CASRSLTGANQPQHF; CDR3nt: TGTGCCAGCAGATCCTTGACAGGGGCGAATCAGCCCCAGCATTTT
d_gene: TRBD2; j_gene: TRBJ2-1; v_gene: TRBV6-6; abundance: NA; CDR3aa: CASSTAGGPFDEQFF; CDR3nt: TGTGCCAGCAGTACAGCGGGAGGGCCTTTCGATGAGCAGTTCTTC
d_gene: TRBD1; j_gene: TRBJ2-5; v_gene: TRBV12-5; abundance: NA; CDR3aa: CASGRNTGTGVIRETQYF; CDR3nt: TGTGCTAGTGGTCGAAATACCGGGACAGGGGTTATAAGGGAGACCCAGTACTTC
d_gene: NA; j_gene: TRBJ2-7; v_gene: TRBV7-9; abundance: NA; CDR3aa: CASSSIRTTEQYF; CDR3nt: TGTGCCAGCAGCTCCATCCGGACTACCGAGCAGTACTTC
d_gene: TRBD2; j_gene: TRBJ2-1; v_gene: TRBV11-2; abundance: few; CDR3aa: CASSFTAPSGRADNEQFF; CDR3nt: TGTGCCAGCAGCTTCACTGCCCCAAGCGGGAGGGCCGACAATGAGCAGTTCTTC
d_gene: NA; j_gene: TRBJ2-6; v_gene: TRBV27; abundance: few; CDR3aa: CASSFSSGANVLTF; CDR3nt: TGTGCCAGCAGTTTCAGCTCTGGGGCCAACGTCCTGACTTTC
d_gene: NA; j_gene: TRBJ1-1; v_gene: TRBV29-1; abundance: NA; CDR3aa: CSGEGSGTEAFF; CDR3nt: TGCAGCGGGGAGGGAAGCGGCACTGAAGCTTTCTTT
d_gene: TRBD2; j_gene: TRBJ2-1; v_gene: TRBV7-6; abundance: NA; CDR3aa: CASSLALSAGVDNEQFF; CDR3nt: TGTGCCAGCAGCTTAGCGTTATCGGCGGGAGTCGACAATGAGCAGTTCTTC
d_gene: TRBD1; j_gene: TRBJ2-6; v_gene: TRBV4-1; abundance: NA; CDR3aa: CASSQSGQGATGANVLTF; CDR3nt: TGCGCCAGCAGCCAGAGCGGACAGGGGGCGACCGGGGCCAACGTCCTGACTTTC
d_gene: TRBD2; j_gene: TRBJ2-1; v_gene: TRBV14; abundance: NA; CDR3aa: CASSQLAGSYNEQFF; CDR3nt: TGTGCCAGCAGCCAATTAGCGGGATCCTACAATGAGCAGTTCTTC
d_gene: TRBD1; j_gene: TRBJ2-6; v_gene: TRBV5-1; abundance: NA; CDR3aa: CASKGTVVSGANVLTF; CDR3nt: TGCGCCAGCAAAGGGACAGTGGTCTCTGGGGCCAACGTCCTGACTTTC
d_gene: TRBD2; j_gene: TRBJ2-3; v_gene: TRBV27; abundance: NA; CDR3aa: CASSLGLAFTDTQYF; CDR3nt: TGTGCCAGCAGTTTAGGACTAGCTTTCACAGATACGCAGTATTTT
d_gene: TRBD2; j_gene: TRBJ2-2; v_gene: TRBV7-3; abundance: NA; CDR3aa: CASSPKTSGGDTGELFF; CDR3nt: TGTGCCAGCAGCCCAAAGACTAGCGGGGGGGACACCGGGGAGCTGTTTTTT
d_gene: NA; j_gene: TRBJ1-1; v_gene: TRBV21-1; abundance: NA; CDR3aa: CASSKARGFPNTEAFF; CDR3nt: TGTGCCAGCAGCAAAGCGCGGGGGTTCCCGAACACTGAAGCTTTCTTT
d_gene: NA; j_gene: TRBJ2-2; v_gene: TRBV6-4; abundance: NA; CDR3aa: CASSTSNTGELFF; CDR3nt: TGTGCCAGCAGTACATCGAACACCGGGGAGCTGTTTTTT
d_gene: NA; j_gene: TRBJ2-7; v_gene: TRBV6-5; abundance: few; CDR3aa: CASSRGNEQYF; CDR3nt: TGTGCCAGCAGTCGAGGTAACGAGCAGTACTTC
d_gene: NA; j_gene: TRBJ1-5; v_gene: TRBV19; abundance: NA; CDR3aa: CASSMRPTRDQPQHF; CDR3nt: TGTGCCAGTAGTATGCGGCCCACTAGGGATCAGCCCCAGCATTTT
d_gene: NA; j_gene: TRBJ1-1; v_gene: TRBV2; abundance: few; CDR3aa: CASSEAFGGNTEAFF; CDR3nt: TGTGCCAGCAGTGAAGCGTTTGGAGGGAACACTGAAGCTTTCTTT
d_gene: NA; j_gene: TRBJ2-6; v_gene: TRBV18; abundance: NA; CDR3aa: CASSTSGPTVSGANVLTF; CDR3nt: TGTGCCAGCTCAACGAGCGGGCCAACTGTCTCTGGGGCCAACGTCCTGACTTTC
d_gene: TRBD2; j_gene: TRBJ2-1; v_gene: TRBV6-1; abundance: NA; CDR3aa: CASSGPSGRAPYNEQFF; CDR3nt: TGTGCCAGCAGTGGCCCTAGCGGGAGGGCCCCCTACAATGAGCAGTTCTTC
d_gene: NA; j_gene: TRBJ2-3; v_gene: TRBV2; abundance: NA; CDR3aa: CASSEHLSGTDTQYF; CDR3nt: TGTGCCAGCAGTGAACACCTAAGCGGCACAGATACGCAGTATTTT
d_gene: NA; j_gene: TRBJ2-3; v_gene: TRBV6-6; abundance: NA; CDR3aa: CASSGEGDTQYF; CDR3nt: TGTGCCAGCAGCGGAGAGGGAGATACGCAGTATTTT
d_gene: TRBD1; j_gene: TRBJ1-5; v_gene: TRBV6-5; abundance: NA; CDR3aa: CASRTGDNQPQHF; CDR3nt: TGTGCCAGCAGGACAGGGGACAATCAGCCCCAGCATTTT
d_gene: NA; j_gene: TRBJ1-1; v_gene: TRBV7-3; abundance: NA; CDR3aa: CASSSQGENTEAFF; CDR3nt: TGTGCCAGCAGCTCACAGGGCGAGAACACTGAAGCTTTCTTT
d_gene: NA; j_gene: TRBJ2-2; v_gene: TRBV6-5; abundance: NA; CDR3aa: CASSYSKNTGELFF; CDR3nt: TGTGCCAGCAGTTACTCCAAGAACACCGGGGAGCTGTTTTTT
d_gene: TRBD2; j_gene: TRBJ2-1; v_gene: TRBV29-1; abundance: NA; CDR3aa: CSVEGRTSGFGQFF; CDR3nt: TGCAGCGTTGAAGGGAGGACTAGCGGTTTTGGGCAGTTCTTC
d_gene: TRBD1; j_gene: TRBJ2-3; v_gene: TRBV30; abundance: NA; CDR3aa: CAWRDRARTDTQYF; CDR3nt: TGTGCCTGGCGGGACAGGGCGAGGACAGATACGCAGTATTTT
d_gene: NA; j_gene: TRBJ1-1; v_gene: TRBV19; abundance: NA; CDR3aa: CASSMDSNTEAFF; CDR3nt: TGTGCCAGTAGTATGGACTCAAACACTGAAGCTTTCTTT
d_gene: TRBD2; j_gene: TRBJ2-1; v_gene: TRBV4-1; abundance: NA; CDR3aa: CASSIKITGGYNEQFF; CDR3nt: TGCGCCAGCAGCATAAAAATTACGGGAGGTTACAATGAGCAGTTCTTC
d_gene: TRBD1; j_gene: TRBJ2-7; v_gene: TRBV5-1; abundance: few; CDR3aa: CASSSGQATYEQYF; CDR3nt: TGCGCCAGCAGCTCAGGACAGGCCACCTACGAGCAGTACTTC
d_gene: NA; j_gene: TRBJ1-1; v_gene: TRBV4-1; abundance: NA; CDR3aa: CASSQDPHGYTEAFF; CDR3nt: TGCGCCAGCAGCCAAGATCCGCACGGGTACACTGAAGCTTTCTTT
d_gene: TRBD1; j_gene: TRBJ2-5; v_gene: TRBV29-1; abundance: NA; CDR3aa: CSATGQGTFETQYF; CDR3nt: TGCAGCGCCACAGGACAGGGGACGTTTGAGACCCAGTACTTC
d_gene: NA; j_gene: TRBJ1-5; v_gene: TRBV5-5; abundance: NA; CDR3aa: CASSLGDFGQPQHF; CDR3nt: TGTGCCAGCAGCTTAGGGGATTTCGGTCAGCCCCAGCATTTT
d_gene: NA; j_gene: TRBJ2-7; v_gene: TRBV2; abundance: once; CDR3aa: CASSDGNEQYF; CDR3nt: TGTGCCAGCAGTGACGGGAACGAGCAGTACTTC
d_gene: NA; j_gene: TRBJ2-7; v_gene: TRBV4-1; abundance: NA; CDR3aa: CASSRMGTLEGYEQYF; CDR3nt: TGCGCCAGCAGCCGGATGGGGACTCTTGAGGGATACGAGCAGTACTTC
d_gene: TRBD2; j_gene: TRBJ2-1; v_gene: TRBV18; abundance: NA; CDR3aa: CASSPPGSGRAIEQFF; CDR3nt: TGTGCCAGCTCACCACCGGGAAGCGGGAGGGCCATTGAGCAGTTCTTC
d_gene: TRBD2; j_gene: TRBJ2-3; v_gene: TRBV28; abundance: once; CDR3aa: CASSPSAGGPVNTQYF; CDR3nt: TGTGCCAGCAGCCCCTCGGCGGGAGGGCCTGTAAATACGCAGTATTTT
d_gene: TRBD2; j_gene: TRBJ2-2; v_gene: TRBV29-1; abundance: NA; CDR3aa: CSALTSGRSIGELFF; CDR3nt: TGCAGCGCCTTGACTAGCGGGAGAAGCATCGGGGAGCTGTTTTTT
d_gene: NA; j_gene: TRBJ1-5; v_gene: TRBV9; abundance: NA; CDR3aa: CASSEEEWDQPQHF; CDR3nt: TGTGCCAGCAGCGAGGAGGAATGGGATCAGCCCCAGCATTTT
d_gene: TRBD2; j_gene: TRBJ2-2; v_gene: TRBV7-3; abundance: NA; CDR3aa: CASSLLASGIGELFF; CDR3nt: TGTGCCAGCAGCCTTTTGGCTAGCGGGATCGGGGAGCTGTTTTTT
d_gene: TRBD1; j_gene: TRBJ2-2; v_gene: TRBV5-1; abundance: NA; CDR3aa: CASSLEQGAGGELFF; CDR3nt: TGCGCCAGCAGCTTGGAACAGGGGGCAGGCGGGGAGCTGTTTTTT
d_gene: NA; j_gene: TRBJ2-3; v_gene: TRBV25-1; abundance: NA; CDR3aa: CASSAPLAITDTQYF; CDR3nt: TGTGCCAGCAGTGCCCCCCTGGCCATTACAGATACGCAGTATTTT
d_gene: NA; j_gene: TRBJ2-2; v_gene: TRBV27; abundance: NA; CDR3aa: CASNISNTGELFF; CDR3nt: TGTGCCAGCAACATCTCGAACACCGGGGAGCTGTTTTTT
d_gene: NA; j_gene: TRBJ1-2; v_gene: TRBV6-5; abundance: NA; CDR3aa: CASSRANYGYTF; CDR3nt: TGTGCCAGCAGTCGGGCTAACTATGGCTACACCTTC
d_gene: NA; j_gene: TRBJ1-1; v_gene: TRBV19; abundance: few; CDR3aa: CASQGPRTQAFF; CDR3nt: TGTGCCAGCCAGGGGCCCCGTACTCAAGCTTTCTTT
d_gene: TRBD2; j_gene: TRBJ2-1; v_gene: TRBV6-1; abundance: NA; CDR3aa: CASSGEGGASGINEQFF; CDR3nt: TGTGCCAGCAGTGGGGAAGGAGGGGCTAGCGGGATCAATGAGCAGTTCTTC
d_gene: TRBD1; j_gene: TRBJ2-2; v_gene: TRBV27; abundance: NA; CDR3aa: CASSGGQGAGGELFF; CDR3nt: TGTGCCAGCAGCGGGGGACAGGGGGCGGGCGGGGAGCTGTTTTTT
d_gene: TRBD2; j_gene: TRBJ2-1; v_gene: TRBV5-4; abundance: NA; CDR3aa: CASSLNVLAGYNEQFF; CDR3nt: TGTGCCAGCAGCTTGAATGTACTAGCGGGCTACAATGAGCAGTTCTTC